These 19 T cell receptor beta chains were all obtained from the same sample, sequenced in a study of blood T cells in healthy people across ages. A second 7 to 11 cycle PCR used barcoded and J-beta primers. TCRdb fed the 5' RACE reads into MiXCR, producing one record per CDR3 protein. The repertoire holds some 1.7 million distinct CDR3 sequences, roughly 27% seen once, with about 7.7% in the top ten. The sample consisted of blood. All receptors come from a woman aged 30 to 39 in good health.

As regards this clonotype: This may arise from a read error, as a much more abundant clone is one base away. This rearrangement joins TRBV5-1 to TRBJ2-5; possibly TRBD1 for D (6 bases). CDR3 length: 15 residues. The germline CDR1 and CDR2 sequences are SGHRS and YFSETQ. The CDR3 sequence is CAGSLAGTIKETQYF. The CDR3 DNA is TGCGCCGGCAGCTTGGCCGGGACAATTAAGGAGACCCAGTACTTC.

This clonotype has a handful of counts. Here the CDR3 DNA reads TGTGCCAGCAGTTACTCAAGAGGACAGGGTGGATTCCAGCCCCAGCATTTT. Protein product: CASSYSRGQGGFQPQHF. The chain uses TRBV6-2 or TRBV6-3 and TRBJ1-5; 8 bases align to TRBD1. After removal of 0 bases from V and 7 bases from J, the junction contained 11 bases not matched to a gene. CDR1 MNHEY and CDR2 SVGEGT come from the germline V gene. The CDR3 has 17 residues.

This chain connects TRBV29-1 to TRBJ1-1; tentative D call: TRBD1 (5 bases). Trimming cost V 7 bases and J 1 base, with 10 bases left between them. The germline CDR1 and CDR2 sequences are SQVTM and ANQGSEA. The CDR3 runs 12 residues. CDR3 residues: CSGKDRNTEAFF. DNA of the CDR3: TGCAGCGGAAAAGACAGGAACACTGAAGCTTTCTTT.

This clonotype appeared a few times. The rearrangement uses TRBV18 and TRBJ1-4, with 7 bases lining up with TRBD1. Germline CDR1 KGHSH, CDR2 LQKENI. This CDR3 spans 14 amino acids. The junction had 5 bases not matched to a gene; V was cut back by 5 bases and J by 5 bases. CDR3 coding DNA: TGTGCCAGCTCATTCCGGGACAGCAATGAAAAACTGTTTTTT. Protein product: CASSFRDSNEKLFF.

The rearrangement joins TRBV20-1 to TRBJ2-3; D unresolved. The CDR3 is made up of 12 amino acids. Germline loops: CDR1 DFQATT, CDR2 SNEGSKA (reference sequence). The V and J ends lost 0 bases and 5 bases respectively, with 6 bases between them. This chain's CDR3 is CSARETGDTQYF. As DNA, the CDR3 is TGCAGTGCTAGAGAAACGGGAGATACGCAGTATTTT.

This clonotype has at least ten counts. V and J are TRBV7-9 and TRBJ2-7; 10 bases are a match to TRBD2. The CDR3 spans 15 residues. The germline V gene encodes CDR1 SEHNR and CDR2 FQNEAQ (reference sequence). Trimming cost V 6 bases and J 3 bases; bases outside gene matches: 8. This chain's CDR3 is CASSPRERGGYEQYF. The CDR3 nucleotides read TGTGCCAGCAGTCCCCGCGAGCGGGGGGGCTACGAGCAGTACTTC.

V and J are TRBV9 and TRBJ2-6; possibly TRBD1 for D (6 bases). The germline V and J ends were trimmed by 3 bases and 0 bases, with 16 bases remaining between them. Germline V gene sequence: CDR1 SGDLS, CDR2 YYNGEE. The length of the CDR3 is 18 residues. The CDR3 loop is CASSGSGASYSGANVLTF. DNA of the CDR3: TGTGCCAGCAGCGGCTCAGGGGCGAGTTACTCTGGGGCCAACGTCCTGACTTTC.

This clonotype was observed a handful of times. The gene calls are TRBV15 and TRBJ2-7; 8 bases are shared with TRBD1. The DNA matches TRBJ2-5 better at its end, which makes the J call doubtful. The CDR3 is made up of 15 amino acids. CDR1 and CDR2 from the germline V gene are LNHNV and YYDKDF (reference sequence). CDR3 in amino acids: CATNQIFRGLETQYF. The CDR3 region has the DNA TGTGCCACCAACCAAATTTTCAGGGGGCTAGAGACCCAGTACTTC.

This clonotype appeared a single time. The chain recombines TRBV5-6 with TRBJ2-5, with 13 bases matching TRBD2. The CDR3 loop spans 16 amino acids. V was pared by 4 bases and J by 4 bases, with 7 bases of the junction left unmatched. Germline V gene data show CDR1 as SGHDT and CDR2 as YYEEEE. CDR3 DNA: TGTGCCAGCAGCGCGACTAGCGGGGGGCCGCGAGAGACCCAGTACTTC. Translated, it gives CASSATSGGPRETQYF.

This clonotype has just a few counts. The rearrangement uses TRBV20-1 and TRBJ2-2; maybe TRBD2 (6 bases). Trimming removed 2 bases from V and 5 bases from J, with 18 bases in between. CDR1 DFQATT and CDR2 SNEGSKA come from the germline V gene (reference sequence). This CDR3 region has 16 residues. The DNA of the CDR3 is TGCAGTGCTAGACCAACGGGAGTTTTTGGGACCGGGGAGCTGTTTTTT. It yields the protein CSARPTGVFGTGELFF.

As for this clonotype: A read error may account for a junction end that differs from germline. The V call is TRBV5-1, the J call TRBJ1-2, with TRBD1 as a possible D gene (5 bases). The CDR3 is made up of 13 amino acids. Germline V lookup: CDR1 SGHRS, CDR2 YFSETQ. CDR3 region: CASSEPVGDGYTF. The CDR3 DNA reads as TGCGCCAGCAGCGAGCCCGTAGGGGATGGTTACACCTTC.

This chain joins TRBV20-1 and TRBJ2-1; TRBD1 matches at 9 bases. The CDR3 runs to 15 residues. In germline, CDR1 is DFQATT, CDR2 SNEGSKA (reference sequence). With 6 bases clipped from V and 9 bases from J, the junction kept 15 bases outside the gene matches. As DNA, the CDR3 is TGCAGTGCGGATTCCGGGACAGGGAATTGGGGTGAGCAGTTCTTC. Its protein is CSADSGTGNWGEQFF.

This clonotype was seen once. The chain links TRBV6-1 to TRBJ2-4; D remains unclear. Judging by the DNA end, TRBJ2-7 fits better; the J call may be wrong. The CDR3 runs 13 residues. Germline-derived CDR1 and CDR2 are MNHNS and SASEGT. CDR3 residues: CAGRLSGDYEQYF. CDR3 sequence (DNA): TGTGCCGGACGATTAAGTGGCGACTACGAGCAGTACTTC.

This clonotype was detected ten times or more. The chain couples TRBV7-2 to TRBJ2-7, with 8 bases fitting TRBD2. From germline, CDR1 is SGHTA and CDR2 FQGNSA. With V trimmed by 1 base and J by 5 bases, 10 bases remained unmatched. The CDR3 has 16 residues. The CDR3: CASSLVASGGPHEQYF. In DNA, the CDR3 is TGTGCCAGCAGCTTAGTTGCGTCGGGAGGGCCCCACGAGCAGTACTTC.

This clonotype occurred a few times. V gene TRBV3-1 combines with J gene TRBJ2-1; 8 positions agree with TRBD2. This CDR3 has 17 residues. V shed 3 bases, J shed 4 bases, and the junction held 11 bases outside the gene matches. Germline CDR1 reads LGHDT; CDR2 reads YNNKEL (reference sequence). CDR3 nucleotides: TGTGCCAGCAGCCATGGCCTTCGCGGGAGGACTTACAATGAGCAGTTCTTC. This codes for CASSHGLRGRTYNEQFF.

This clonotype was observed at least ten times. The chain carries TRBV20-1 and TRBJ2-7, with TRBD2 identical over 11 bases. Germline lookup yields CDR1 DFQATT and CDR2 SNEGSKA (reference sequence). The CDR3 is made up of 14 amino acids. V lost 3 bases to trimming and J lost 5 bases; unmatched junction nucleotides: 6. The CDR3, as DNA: TGCAGTGCTAGGACTAGCGGGGCAGGCGACGAGCAGTACTTC. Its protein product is CSARTSGAGDEQYF.

This CDR3 reads CASSLSAGTDDEQFF. The CDR3 region has the DNA TGTGCCAGCAGCTTGAGCGCGGGGACAGACGATGAGCAGTTCTTC. The genes are TRBV7-2 and TRBJ2-1, with D perhaps matching TRBD1 (7 bases). CDR1 SGHTA and CDR2 FQGNSA come from the germline V gene. The V end was cut by 3 bases, the J end by 8 bases, with 17 bases between. The CDR3 length is 15 residues.

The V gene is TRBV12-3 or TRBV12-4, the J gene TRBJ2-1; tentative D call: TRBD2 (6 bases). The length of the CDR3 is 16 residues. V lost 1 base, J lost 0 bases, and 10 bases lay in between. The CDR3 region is CASSLGVGGSYNEQFF. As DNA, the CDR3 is TGTGCCAGCAGTTTAGGTGTCGGGGGCTCCTACAATGAGCAGTTCTTC.

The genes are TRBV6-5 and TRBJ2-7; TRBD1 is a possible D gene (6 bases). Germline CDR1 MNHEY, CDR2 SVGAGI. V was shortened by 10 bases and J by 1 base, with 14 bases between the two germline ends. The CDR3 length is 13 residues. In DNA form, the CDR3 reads TGTGCCACTACCGGGACACCGTCCTACGAGCAGTACTTC. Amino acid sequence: CATTGTPSYEQYF.